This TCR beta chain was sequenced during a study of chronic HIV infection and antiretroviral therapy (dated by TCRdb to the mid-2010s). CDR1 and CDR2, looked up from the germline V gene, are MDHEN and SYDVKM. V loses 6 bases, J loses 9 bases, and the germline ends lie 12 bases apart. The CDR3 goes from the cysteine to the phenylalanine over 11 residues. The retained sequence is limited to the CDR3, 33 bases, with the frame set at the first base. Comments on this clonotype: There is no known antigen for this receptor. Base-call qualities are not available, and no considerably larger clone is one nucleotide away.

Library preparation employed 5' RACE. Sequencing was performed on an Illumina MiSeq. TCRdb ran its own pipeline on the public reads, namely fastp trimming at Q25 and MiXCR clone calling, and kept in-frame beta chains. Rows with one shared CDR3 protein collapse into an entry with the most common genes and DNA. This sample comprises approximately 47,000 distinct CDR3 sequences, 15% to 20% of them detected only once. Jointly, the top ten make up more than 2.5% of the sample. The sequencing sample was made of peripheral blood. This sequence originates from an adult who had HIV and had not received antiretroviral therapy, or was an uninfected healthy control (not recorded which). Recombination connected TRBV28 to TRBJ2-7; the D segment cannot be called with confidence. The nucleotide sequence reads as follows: TGTGCCAGCAGCGGTGGGGTAGTGCAGTACTTC. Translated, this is CASSGGVVQYF.